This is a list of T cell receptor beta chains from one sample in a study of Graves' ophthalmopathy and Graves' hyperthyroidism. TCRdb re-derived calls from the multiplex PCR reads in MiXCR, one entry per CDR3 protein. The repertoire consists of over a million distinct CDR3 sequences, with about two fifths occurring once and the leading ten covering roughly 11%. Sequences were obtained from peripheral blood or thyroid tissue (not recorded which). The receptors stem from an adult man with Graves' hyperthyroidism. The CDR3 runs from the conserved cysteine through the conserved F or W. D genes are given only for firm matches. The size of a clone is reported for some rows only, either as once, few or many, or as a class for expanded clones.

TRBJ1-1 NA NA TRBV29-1 TGCAGCGCACTGGGGGGGCTTGGCGCTTTCTTT CSALGGLGAFF
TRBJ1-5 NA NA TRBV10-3 TGTGCCAGCAGTTGGGCAGGGAAGGGCGCAAAGCAGCCCCAGCATTTT CASSWAGKGAKQPQHF
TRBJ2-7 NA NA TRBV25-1 TGTGCCAGCAGTTTATCGTTCACCCGCTCCTACGAGCAGTACTTC CASSLSFTRSYEQYF
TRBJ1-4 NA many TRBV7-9 TGTGCCAGCAGCTTAGGGGCAACGACTAATGAAAAACTGTTTTTT CASSLGATTNEKLFF
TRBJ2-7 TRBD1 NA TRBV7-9 TGTGCCAGCCGCAAACCGGGACAGGGAACCTACGAGCAGTACTTC CASRKPGQGTYEQYF
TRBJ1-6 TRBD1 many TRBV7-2 TGTGCCAGCAGCTTAACAGGGGTAACCCCCCTCCACTTT CASSLTGVTPLHF
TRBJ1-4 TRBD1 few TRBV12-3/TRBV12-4 TGTGCCAGCAGGACAGGGGGCTATGAAAAACTGTTTTTT CASRTGGYEKLFF
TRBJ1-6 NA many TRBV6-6 TGTGCCAGCAGTCACATTAATTCACCCCTCCACTTT CASSHINSPLHF
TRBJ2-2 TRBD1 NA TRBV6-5 TGTGCCAGCAGAAGGGGACAGCTGAGTACCGGGGAGCTGTTTTTT CASRRGQLSTGELFF
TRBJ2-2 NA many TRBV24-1 TGTGCCACCACTCCGACTACGAACACCGGGGAGCTGTTTTTT CATTPTTNTGELFF
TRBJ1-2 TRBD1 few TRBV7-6 TGTGCCAGCAGCTTGGGGGCAGGGGGCCCCAACTATGGCTACACCTTC CASSLGAGGPNYGYTF
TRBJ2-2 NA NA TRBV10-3 TGTGCCAGCCATCGCCGGGACGGCACCGGGGAGCTGTTTTTT CASHRRDGTGELFF
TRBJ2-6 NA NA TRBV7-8 TGTGCCAGCAGCTTCACCGGGTCGGGCAGGGGGGCATCTGGGGCCAACGTCCTGACTTTC CASSFTGSGRGASGANVLTF
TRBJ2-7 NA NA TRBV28 TGTGCCAGCGAAGGGACGAATGCGTGGGAGCAGTACTTC CASEGTNAWEQYF
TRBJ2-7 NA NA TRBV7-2 TGTGCCAGCAGCTTAGACATGGCCCCCGGTGCCAGACAATCCTACGAGCAGTACTTC CASSLDMAPGARQSYEQYF
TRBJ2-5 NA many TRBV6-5 TGTGCCAGCAGTACGACACAACGATACCAAGAGACCCAGTACTTC CASSTTQRYQETQYF
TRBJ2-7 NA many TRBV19 TGTGCCAGTAGTATAGATCACACGGAGTCCTACGAGCAGTACTTC CASSIDHTESYEQYF
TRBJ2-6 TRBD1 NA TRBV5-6 TGTGCCAGCAGCCCTTTGGGACCGGGACAGACCTCTGGGGCCAACGTCCTGACTTTC CASSPLGPGQTSGANVLTF
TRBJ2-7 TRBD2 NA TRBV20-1 TGCAGTGCTAAAGGGACCGGACTAGCGGGGTTCTACGAGCAGTACTTC CSAKGTGLAGFYEQYF
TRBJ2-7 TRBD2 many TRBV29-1 TGCAGCGTGGCTGGGACTAGCGGGAGGGTCGAGCAGTACTTC CSVAGTSGRVEQYF
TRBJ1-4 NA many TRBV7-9 TGTGCCAGCAGCTTAGTATCAGGGACAAATAATGAAAAACTGTTTTTT CASSLVSGTNNEKLFF
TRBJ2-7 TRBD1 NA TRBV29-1 TGCAGCGTTGCGGGACAGGGGGCCTCATACGAGCAGTACTTC CSVAGQGASYEQYF
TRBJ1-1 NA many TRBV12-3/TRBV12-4 TGTGCCAGCAGTTTGGGGGCGGGGTCCTCTGAAGCTTTCTTT CASSLGAGSSEAFF
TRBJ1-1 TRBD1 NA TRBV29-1 TGCAGCGTTGTGACAGGGGAAGTGGCTGAAGCTTTCTTT CSVVTGEVAEAFF
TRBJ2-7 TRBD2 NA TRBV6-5 TGTGCCAGCAGTAACGACTTAGCGGGGTCCTACGAGCAGTACTTC CASSNDLAGSYEQYF
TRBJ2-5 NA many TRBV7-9 TGTGCCAGCAGCTTAGGTATCCGAGAGACCCAGTACTTC CASSLGIRETQYF
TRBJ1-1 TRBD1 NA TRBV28 TGTGCCAGCACGCTCAGGGGGCTGAGGACTGAAGCTTTCTTT CASTLRGLRTEAFF
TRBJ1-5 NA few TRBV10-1 TGCGCCAGCAGTGCATGGAGGGATGGCAATCAGCCCCAGCATTTT CASSAWRDGNQPQHF
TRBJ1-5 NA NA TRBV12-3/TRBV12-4 TGTGCCAGCAGTTTTCTGGGGCCCCACACGGCTCAGCCCCAGCATTTT CASSFLGPHTAQPQHF
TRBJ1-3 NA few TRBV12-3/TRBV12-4 TGTGCCAGCAGTTTGAGTAACCGGAACACCATATATTTT CASSLSNRNTIYF
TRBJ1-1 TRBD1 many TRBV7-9 TGTGCCAGCAGCTTTGGGGACAGGGGGGACACTGAAGCTTTCTTT CASSFGDRGDTEAFF
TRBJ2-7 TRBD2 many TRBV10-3 TGTGCCATCAGTGATACTAGCGGCCGCTCCTACGAGCAGTACTTC CAISDTSGRSYEQYF
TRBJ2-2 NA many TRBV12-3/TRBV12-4 TGTGCCAGCCGGGGCCTCAGGGAGAACACCGGGGAGCTGTTTTTT CASRGLRENTGELFF
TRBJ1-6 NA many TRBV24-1 TGTGCCACCAGTGATACGGGGACGGAACTCCACTTT CATSDTGTELHF
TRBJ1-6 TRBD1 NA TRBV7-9 TGTGCCAGCAGCACAGGGGGCGGAGACTCACCCCTCCACTTT CASSTGGGDSPLHF
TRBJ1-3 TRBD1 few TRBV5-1 TGCGCCAGCAGCTTGGGAGACAGGGCGTTCTCTGGAAACACCATATATTTT CASSLGDRAFSGNTIYF
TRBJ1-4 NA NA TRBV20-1 TGCAGTGCTAGTCAGGCTCCAGTTGAAAAACTGTTTTTT CSASQAPVEKLFF
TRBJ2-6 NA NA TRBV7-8 TGTGCCAGCAGCTTAGGAGGGACCGGGGTCGGGGCCAACGTCCTGACTTTC CASSLGGTGVGANVLTF
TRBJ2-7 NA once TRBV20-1 TGCAGTGCTGGTAGTTTGACCTACGAGCAGTACTTC CSAGSLTYEQYF
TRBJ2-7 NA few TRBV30 TGTGCCTGGTCTGGGGGGTTTGCCGAGCAGTACTTC CAWSGGFAEQYF
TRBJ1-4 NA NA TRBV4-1 TGCGCCAGCAGCCAATTTCTGGGGGCAGGGGATGAAAAACTGTTTTTT CASSQFLGAGDEKLFF
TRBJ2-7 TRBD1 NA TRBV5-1 TGCGCCAAGTCGGACAGGGGGGGATACGAGCAGTACTTC CAKSDRGGYEQYF
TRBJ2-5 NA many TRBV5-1 TGCGCCAGCAGCCCTGGGGGAACTCGGACCCAGTACTTC CASSPGGTRTQYF
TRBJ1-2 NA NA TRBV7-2 TGTGCCAGCAGGGCTCTACCTATAACAGCTTATGGCTACACCTTC CASRALPITAYGYTF
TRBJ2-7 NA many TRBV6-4 TGTGCCAGCAGTGACGGTACCGGGGGCCGATACGAGCAGTACTTC CASSDGTGGRYEQYF
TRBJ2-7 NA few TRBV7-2 TGTGCCAGCAGCTTAAGCCGGGTCGAATCCTACGAGCAGTACTTC CASSLSRVESYEQYF
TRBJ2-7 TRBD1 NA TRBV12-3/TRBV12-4 TGTGCCAGCAGTTCACGGACAGGGCTTCGGGAGCAGTACTTC CASSSRTGLREQYF
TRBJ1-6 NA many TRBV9 TGTGCCAGCAGCGGCGAGGGGGGTAATTCACCCCTCCACTTT CASSGEGGNSPLHF
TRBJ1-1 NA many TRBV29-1 TGCAGCGTCGGCGACTTACCGAACACTGAAGCTTTCTTT CSVGDLPNTEAFF
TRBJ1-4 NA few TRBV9 TGTGCCAGCAGCGACAGGAATGAAAAACTGTTTTTT CASSDRNEKLFF
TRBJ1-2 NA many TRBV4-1 TGCGCCAGCAGCCAAGGCGCAGGAGCCAACTATGGCTACACCTTC CASSQGAGANYGYTF
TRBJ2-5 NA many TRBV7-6 TGTGCCAGCAGCTCCCGTTACTCGCCCAGGGGCCAAGAGACCCAGTACTTC CASSSRYSPRGQETQYF
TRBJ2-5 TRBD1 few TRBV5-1 TGCGCCAGCAGCTTGTCCGGGACAGGAACAGAGACCCAGTACTTC CASSLSGTGTETQYF
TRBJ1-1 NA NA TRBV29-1 TGCAGCGTGAGACCCACCGGGCAGGGCGTGGGTGAAGCTTTCTTT CSVRPTGQGVGEAFF
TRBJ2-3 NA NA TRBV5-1 TGCGCCAGCAGCTTGGGGGACAGCACAGATACGCAGTATTTT CASSLGDSTDTQYF